The source of this T cell receptor (beta chain) is a study of cytomegalovirus exposure and HLA in healthy donors. PCR used 60 Vbeta primers and 13 Jbeta primers. The table came from immunoSEQ multiplex PCR; TCRdb's copy has only in-frame clones and leaves some out. This table has more than 150,000 clones, over 60% appearing once. V was clipped by 3 bases and J by 8 bases, with 11 bases between them. CDR1 and CDR2 from the germline V gene are SGDLS and YYNGEE. The CDR3 extends over 12 amino acids. The sample consisted of PBMCs. The sequence came from a man in his fifties or sixties in good health and CMV-seropositive. The chain combines TRBV9 with TRBJ1-1, with D unresolved. In DNA, the CDR3 is TGTGCCAGCAGCGCCAATCACTTAGAAGCTTTCTTT. It yields the protein CASSANHLEAFF.